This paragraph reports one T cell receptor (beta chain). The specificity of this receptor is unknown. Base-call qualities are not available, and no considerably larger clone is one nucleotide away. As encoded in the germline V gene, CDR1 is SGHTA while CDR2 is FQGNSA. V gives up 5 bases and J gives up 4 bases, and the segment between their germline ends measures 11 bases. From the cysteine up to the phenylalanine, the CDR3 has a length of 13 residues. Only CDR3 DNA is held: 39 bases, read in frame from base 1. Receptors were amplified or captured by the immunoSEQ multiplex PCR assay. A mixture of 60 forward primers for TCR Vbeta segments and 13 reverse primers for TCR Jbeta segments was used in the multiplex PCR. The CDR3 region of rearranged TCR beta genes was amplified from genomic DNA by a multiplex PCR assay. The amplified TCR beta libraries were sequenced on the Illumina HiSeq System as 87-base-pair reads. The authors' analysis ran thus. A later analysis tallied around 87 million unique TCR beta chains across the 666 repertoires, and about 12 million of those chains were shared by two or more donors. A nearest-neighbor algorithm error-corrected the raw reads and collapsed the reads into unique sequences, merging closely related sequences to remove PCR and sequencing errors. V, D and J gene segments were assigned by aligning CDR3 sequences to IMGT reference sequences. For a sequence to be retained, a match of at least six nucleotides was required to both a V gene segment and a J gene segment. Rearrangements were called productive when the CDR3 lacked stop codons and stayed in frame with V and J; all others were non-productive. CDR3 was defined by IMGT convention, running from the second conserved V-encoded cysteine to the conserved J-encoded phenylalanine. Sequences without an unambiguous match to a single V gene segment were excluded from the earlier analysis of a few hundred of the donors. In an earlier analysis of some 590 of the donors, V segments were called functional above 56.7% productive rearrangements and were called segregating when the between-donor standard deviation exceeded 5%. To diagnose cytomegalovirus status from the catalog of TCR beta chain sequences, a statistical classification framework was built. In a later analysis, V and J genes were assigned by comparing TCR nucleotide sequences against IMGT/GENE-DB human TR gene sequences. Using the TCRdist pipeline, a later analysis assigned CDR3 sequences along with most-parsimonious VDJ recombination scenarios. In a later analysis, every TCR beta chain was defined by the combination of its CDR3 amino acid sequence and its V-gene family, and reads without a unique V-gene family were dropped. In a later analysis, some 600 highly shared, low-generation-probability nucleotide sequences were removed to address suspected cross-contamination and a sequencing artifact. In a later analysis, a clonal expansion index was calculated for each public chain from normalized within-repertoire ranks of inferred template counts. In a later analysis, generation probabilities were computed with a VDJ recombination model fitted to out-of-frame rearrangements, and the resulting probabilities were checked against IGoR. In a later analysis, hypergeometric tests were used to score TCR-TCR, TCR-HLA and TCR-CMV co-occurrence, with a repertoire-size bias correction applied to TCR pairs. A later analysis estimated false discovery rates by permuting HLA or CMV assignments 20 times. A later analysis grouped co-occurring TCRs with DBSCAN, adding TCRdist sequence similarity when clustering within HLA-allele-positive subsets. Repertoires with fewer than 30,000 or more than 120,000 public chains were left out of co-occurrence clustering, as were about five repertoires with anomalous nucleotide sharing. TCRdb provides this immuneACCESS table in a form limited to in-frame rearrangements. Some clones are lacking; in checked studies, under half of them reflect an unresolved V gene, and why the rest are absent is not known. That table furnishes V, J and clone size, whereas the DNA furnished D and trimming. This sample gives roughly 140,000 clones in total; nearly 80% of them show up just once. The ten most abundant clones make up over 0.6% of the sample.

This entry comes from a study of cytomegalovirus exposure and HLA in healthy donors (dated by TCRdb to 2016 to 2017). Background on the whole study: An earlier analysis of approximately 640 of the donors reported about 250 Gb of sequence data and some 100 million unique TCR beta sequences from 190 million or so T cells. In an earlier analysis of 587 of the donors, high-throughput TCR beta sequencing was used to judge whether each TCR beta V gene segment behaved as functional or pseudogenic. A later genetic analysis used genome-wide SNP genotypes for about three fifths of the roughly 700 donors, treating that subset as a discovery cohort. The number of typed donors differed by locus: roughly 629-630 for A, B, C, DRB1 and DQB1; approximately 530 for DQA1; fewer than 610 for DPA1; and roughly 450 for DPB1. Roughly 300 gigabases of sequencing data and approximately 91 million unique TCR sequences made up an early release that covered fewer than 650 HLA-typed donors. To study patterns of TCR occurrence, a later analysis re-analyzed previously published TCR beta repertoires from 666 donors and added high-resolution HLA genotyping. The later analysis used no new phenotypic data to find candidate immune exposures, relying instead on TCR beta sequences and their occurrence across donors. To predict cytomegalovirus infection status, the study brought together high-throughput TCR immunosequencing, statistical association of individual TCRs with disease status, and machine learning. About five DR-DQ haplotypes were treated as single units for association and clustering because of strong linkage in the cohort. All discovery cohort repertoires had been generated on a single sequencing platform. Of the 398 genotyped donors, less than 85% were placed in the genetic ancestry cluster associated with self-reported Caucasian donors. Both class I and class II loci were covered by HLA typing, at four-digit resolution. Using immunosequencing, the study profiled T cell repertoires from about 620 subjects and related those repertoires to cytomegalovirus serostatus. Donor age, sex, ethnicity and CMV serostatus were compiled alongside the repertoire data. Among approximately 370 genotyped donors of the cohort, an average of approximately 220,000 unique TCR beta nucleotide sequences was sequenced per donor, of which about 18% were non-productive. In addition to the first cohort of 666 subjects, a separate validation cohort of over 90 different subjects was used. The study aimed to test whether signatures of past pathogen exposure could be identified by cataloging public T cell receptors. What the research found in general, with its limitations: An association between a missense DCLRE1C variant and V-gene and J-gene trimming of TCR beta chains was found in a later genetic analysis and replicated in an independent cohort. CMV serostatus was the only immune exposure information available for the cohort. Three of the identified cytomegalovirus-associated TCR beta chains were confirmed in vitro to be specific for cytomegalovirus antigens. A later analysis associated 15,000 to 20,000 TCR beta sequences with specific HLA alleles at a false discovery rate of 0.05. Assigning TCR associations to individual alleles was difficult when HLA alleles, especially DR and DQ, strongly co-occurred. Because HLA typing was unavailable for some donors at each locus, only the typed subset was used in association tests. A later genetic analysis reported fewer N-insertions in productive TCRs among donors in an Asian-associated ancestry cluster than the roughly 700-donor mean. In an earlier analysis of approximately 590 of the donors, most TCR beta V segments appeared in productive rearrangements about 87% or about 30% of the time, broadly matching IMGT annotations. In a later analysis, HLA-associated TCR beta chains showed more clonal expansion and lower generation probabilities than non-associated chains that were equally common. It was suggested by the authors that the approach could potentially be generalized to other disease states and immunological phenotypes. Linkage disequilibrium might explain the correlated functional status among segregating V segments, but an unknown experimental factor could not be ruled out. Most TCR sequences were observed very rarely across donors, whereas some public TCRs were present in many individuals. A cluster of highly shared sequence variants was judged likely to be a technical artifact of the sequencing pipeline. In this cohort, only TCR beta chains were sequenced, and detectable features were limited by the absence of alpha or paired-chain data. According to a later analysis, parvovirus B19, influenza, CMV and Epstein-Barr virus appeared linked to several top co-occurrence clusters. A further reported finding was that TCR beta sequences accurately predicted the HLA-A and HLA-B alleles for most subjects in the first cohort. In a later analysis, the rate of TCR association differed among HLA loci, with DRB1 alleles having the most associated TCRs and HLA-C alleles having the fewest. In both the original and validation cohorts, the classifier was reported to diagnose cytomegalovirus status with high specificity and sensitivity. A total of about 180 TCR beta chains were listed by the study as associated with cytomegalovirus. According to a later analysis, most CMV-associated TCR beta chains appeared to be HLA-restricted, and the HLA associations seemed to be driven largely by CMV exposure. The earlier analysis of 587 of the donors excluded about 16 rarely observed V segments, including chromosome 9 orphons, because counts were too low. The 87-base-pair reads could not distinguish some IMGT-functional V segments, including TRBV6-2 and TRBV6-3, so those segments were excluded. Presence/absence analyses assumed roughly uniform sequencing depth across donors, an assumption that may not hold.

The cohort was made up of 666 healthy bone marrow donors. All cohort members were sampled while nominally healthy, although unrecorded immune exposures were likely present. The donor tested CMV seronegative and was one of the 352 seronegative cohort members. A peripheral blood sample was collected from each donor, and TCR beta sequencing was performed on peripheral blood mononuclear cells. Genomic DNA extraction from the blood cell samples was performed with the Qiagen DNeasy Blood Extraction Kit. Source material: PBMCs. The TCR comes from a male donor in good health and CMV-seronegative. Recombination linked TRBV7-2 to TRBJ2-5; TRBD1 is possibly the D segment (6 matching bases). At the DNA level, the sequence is TGTGCCAGCAGCGCAGGACAGCGAGAGACCCAGTACTTC. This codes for CASSAGQRETQYF.